This T cell receptor (beta chain) was profiled in a study of blood T cell repertoires in COVID-19. Overall study: COVID-19 samples collected from the United States, Italy and Spain covered acute and convalescent phases.

Original data processing: Nucleated cell counts were estimated from reference gene primer amplification. TCRdb's copy holds only in-frame clones and misses some; the assay was immunoSEQ multiplex PCR. For V, J and clone size, that table is used; D and trimming come from the DNA. The top ten clones hold about 10% of a sample with some 140,000 clones, 78% of them seen once. Looked up from germline, CDR1 is SGHTA and CDR2 is FQGNSA. The length of the CDR3 is 14 residues. V was trimmed by 4 bases and J by 0 bases, leaving 9 bases between them. This chain links TRBV7-2 with TRBJ1-1; D gene unclear. The source material was peripheral blood. The sequence came from a man between 60 and 75 years old who had recovered from COVID-19. CDR3 sequence reads: CASSWSSLNTEAFF. CDR3 in DNA: TGTGCCAGCAGCTGGAGCAGCCTGAACACTGAAGCTTTCTTT.